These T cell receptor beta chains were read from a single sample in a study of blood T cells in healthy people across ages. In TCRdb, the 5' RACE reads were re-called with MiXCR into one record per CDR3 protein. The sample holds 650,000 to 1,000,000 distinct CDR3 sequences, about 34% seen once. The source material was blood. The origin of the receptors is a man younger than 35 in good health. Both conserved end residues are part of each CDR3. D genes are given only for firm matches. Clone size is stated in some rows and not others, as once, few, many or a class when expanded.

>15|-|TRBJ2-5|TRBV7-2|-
CASSLNRWAVGTQYF
TGTGCCAGCAGCTTAAATCGATGGGCCGTAGGGACCCAGTACTTC
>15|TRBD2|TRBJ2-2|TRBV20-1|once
CSAALAGRNTGELFF
TGCAGTGCTGCTTTAGCGGGGAGAAACACCGGGGAGCTGTTTTTT
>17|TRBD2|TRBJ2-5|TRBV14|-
CASSQDLARGGRNEQYF
TGTGCCAGCAGCCAAGATTTAGCGCGGGGGGGCCGAAATGAGCAGTACTTC
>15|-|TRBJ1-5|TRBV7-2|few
CASSSPSDLGQPQHF
TGTGCCAGCAGCTCCCCATCGGACTTGGGTCAGCCCCAGCATTTT
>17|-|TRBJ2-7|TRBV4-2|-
CASSQDGRGLTNYEQYF
TGTGCCAGCAGCCAAGATGGGCGAGGACTCACTAACTACGAGCAGTACTTC
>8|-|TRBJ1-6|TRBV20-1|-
CSAPALHF
TGCAGTGCACCAGCCCTCCACTTT
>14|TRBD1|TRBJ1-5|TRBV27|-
CASSVKGQNQPQHF
TGTGCCAGCAGTGTAAAGGGACAGAATCAGCCCCAGCATTTT
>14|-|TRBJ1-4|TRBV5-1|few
CASSLATSEEKLFF
TGCGCCAGCAGCTTGGCGACGTCAGAGGAAAAACTGTTTTTT
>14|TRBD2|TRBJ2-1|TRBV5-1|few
CASSTLAGKDEQFF
TGCGCCAGCAGCACCCTAGCGGGGAAAGATGAGCAGTTCTTC
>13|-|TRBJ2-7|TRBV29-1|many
CSVTDRRTYEQYF
TGCAGCGTTACAGACAGGAGGACGTACGAGCAGTACTTC
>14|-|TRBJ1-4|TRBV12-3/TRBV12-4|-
CASSTGQSNKKLFF
TGTGCCAGCAGTACCGGACAGAGCAATAAAAAACTGTTTTTT
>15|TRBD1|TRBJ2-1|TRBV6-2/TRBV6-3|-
CASSHVTGVVSEQFF
TGTGCCAGCAGTCATGTGACAGGGGTAGTCAGTGAGCAGTTCTTC
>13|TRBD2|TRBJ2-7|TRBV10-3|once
CATRTSGVYEQYF
TGTGCCACTAGGACTAGCGGGGTCTACGAGCAGTACTTC
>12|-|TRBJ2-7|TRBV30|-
CAWSAGAREQYF
TGTGCCTGGAGCGCAGGGGCGCGCGAGCAGTACTTC
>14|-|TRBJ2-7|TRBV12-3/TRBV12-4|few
CASSVPGGGHEQYF
TGTGCCAGCAGTGTACCCGGTGGTGGTCACGAGCAGTACTTC
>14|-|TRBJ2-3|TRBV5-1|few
CASSLFRSGDTQYF
TGCGCCAGCAGCTTGTTTAGATCGGGAGATACGCAGTATTTT
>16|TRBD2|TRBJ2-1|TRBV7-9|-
CASSREVSGSLKGQFF
TGTGCCAGCAGCCGGGAAGTTAGCGGGTCCCTCAAGGGGCAGTTCTTC
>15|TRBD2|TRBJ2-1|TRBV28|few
CASSSLAGAWNEQFF
TGTGCCAGCAGTTCCCTAGCGGGGGCATGGAATGAGCAGTTCTTC